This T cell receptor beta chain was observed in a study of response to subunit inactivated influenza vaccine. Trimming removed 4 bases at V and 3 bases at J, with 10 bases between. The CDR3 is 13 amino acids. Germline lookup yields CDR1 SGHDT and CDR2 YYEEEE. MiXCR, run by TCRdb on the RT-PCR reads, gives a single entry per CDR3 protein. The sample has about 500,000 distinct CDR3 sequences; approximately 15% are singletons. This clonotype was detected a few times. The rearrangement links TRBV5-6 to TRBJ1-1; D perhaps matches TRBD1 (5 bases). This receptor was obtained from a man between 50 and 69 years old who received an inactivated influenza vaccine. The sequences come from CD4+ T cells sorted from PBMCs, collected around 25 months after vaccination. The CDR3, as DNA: TGTGCCAGCAGCGTCGACAGCTACACTGAAGCTTTCTTT. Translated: CASSVDSYTEAFF.